This paragraph reports one T cell receptor beta chain. The target antigen is unknown. The source of the sample is a study of T-cell reconstitution after alpha-beta-depleted transplantation in children. Study-wide results and caveats: Surviving recipient T cells and intrathymic progenitors accounted for some patients' high TCRbeta diversity at day 60. At one year after transplant, newly produced T cells mostly accounted for T-cell counts and diversity. Roughly two months post-transplant, alpha-beta T cells reportedly originated from several hundred graft clones that had expanded.

Unique molecular identifiers were incorporated when the TCRbeta library was constructed. From the PCR reads, TCRdb called clonotypes with MiXCR, one entry per CDR3 protein. The sample lists about 460,000 distinct CDR3 sequences, about an eighth occurring once. The TCR comes from a female patient aged 2-15 years who had a stem cell transplant for aplastic anemia, so the T cells may come from the graft donor. The input for sequencing was PBMCs, mostly from graft donor cells, taken 180 days after TCRalphabeta/CD19-depleted stem cell transplant.

The CDR3, as DNA: TGTGCCAGCTCACCGAGGACAGGGGTTGAGACCCAGTACTTC. Translation: CASSPRTGVETQYF. V gene TRBV18 combines with J gene TRBJ2-5; 9 bases line up with TRBD1. After removal of 3 bases from V and 5 bases from J, the junction contained 4 bases not matched to a gene. The CDR3 has 14 residues. Looked up from germline, CDR1 is KGHSH and CDR2 is LQKENI. Based on the CDR3 plus reference TRBV18 and TRBJ2-5, the full variable domain is NAGVMQNPRHLVRRRGQEARLRCSPMKGHSHVYWYRQLPEEGLKFMVYLQKENIIDESGMPKERFSAEFPKEGPSILRIQQVVRGDSAAYFCASSPRTGVETQYFGPGTRLLVL.